The source of this T cell receptor (beta chain) is a study of blood T cell repertoires in COVID-19. As for the study in general: Some COVID-19 samples were acute and others convalescent; all came from the United States, Italy and Spain. Nucleic acid was either cDNA or gDNA, and it came from T cells, B-cell-depleted T cells, or PBMCs.

Trimming stripped 6 bases from V and 5 bases from J, with 13 bases between. This CDR3 comprises 14 residues. Per germline, CDR1 SNHLY and CDR2 FYNNEI. Methods used by the authors: Reference gene primer amplification in the assay estimated nucleated cell counts. The repertoire was sequenced with immunoSEQ multiplex PCR; TCRdb's copy has only in-frame clones and lacks some. V and J calls plus clone size are reproduced from that table; the DNA served to infer D and trimming. Of 130,000 to 150,000 clones listed, about four fifths were seen once; the top ten hold roughly 3%. The specimen sequenced was peripheral blood. The TCR sequence derives from an elderly woman with acute or convalescent COVID-19. The V gene is TRBV2, the J gene TRBJ1-4; D not certain. This chain's CDR3 is CASREYGKNEKLFF. The CDR3 DNA sequence: TGTGCCAGCAGGGAATACGGGAAGAATGAAAAACTGTTTTTT.